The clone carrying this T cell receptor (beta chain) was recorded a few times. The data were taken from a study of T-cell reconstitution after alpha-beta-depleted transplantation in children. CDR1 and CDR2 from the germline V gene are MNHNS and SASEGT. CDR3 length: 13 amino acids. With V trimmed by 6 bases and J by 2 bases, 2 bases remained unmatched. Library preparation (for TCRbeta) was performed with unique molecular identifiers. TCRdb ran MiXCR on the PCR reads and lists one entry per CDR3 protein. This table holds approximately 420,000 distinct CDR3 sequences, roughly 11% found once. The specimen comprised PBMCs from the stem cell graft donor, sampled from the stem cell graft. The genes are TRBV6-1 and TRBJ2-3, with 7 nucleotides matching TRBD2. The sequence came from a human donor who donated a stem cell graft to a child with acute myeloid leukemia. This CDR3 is CASRRGNTDTQYF. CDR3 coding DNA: TGTGCCAGCAGGCGGGGGAACACAGATACGCAGTATTTT.